This record looks at one T cell receptor (beta chain) sequence and its context. What it binds is not known. TCRdb independently ran MiXCR on the 5' RACE reads; one entry per CDR3 protein. Of some 300,000 distinct CDR3 sequences detected, 20% to 25% appear once; the ten largest clones hold roughly 23%. The length of the CDR3 is 15 residues. Trimming removed 5 bases from V and 7 bases from J, with 18 bases in between. Per germline, CDR1 MNHEY and CDR2 SVGAGI. The data stem from a study of T-cell memory formation after mild COVID-19. Study outcomes and limitations: The study found balanced CD4/CD8 in clones contracting day 15 to 85 and a CD4+ lean in later expanders.

Sequencing was carried out using PBMCs or a T cell subset sorted from them (not recorded which). The sequence was collected from a man aged 18 to 29 who had mild COVID-19 (a few samples of this study predate the infection). Cell type and time point are not known. The chain uses TRBV6-5 and TRBJ1-3; unclear D gene. CDR3 residues: CASSATVGYLNTIYF. In DNA, the CDR3 is TGTGCCAGCAGTGCTACGGTTGGTTACCTCAACACCATATATTTT.